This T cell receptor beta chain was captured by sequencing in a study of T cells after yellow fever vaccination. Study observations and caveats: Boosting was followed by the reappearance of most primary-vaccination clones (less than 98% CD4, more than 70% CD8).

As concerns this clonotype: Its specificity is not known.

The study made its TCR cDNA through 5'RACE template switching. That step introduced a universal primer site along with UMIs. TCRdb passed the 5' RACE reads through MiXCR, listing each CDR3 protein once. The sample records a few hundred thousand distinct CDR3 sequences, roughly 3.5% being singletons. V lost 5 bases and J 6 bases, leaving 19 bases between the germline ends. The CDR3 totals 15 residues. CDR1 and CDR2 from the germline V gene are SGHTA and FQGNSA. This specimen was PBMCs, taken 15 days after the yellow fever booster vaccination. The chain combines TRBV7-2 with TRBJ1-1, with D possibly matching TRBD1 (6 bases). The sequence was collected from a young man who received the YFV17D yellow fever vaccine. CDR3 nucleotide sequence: TGTGCCAGCAGCAAAGAACAGGGAAGGATTGCTGAAGCTTTCTTT. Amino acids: CASSKEQGRIAEAFF.